This TCR beta chain appears in the sequencing data of a study of shared clonotypes between healthy human individuals. In the study overall: Donors were two women and a few men aged 18 to 49. Each donor contributed plates that comprised three CD4 naive, three CD4 memory, two CD8 naive and one CD8 memory.

Study findings and constraints: Donor scarcity curtailed the genetic and exposure-history diversity represented herein. Richness estimates generally favored naive over memory subsets.

The table lists this clone with a count of one. Its specificity is unknown. V was pared by 1 base and J by 2 bases, with 3 bases of the junction left unmatched. Looked up from germline, CDR1 is SGHVS and CDR2 is FQNEAQ. CDR3 size: 17 residues. The assay was immunoSEQ multiplex PCR, and TCRdb's table has in-frame clones only and misses some. The data show about 550,000 clones, roughly 96% seen once. Naive CD8 cells, CD45RO-negative and positively selected for CCR7, excluded terminally differentiated effector memory CD45RA+ cells. The chain has TRBV7-8 and TRBJ2-1; TRBD2 matches 12 bases. This TCR derives from a woman in her twenties or thirties in good health. The material sequenced was naive CD8+ T cells sorted from blood. CDR3 in amino acids: CASSLGLAGVPYNEQFF. The CDR3 DNA is TGTGCCAGCAGCTTAGGACTAGCGGGAGTTCCCTACAATGAGCAGTTCTTC.